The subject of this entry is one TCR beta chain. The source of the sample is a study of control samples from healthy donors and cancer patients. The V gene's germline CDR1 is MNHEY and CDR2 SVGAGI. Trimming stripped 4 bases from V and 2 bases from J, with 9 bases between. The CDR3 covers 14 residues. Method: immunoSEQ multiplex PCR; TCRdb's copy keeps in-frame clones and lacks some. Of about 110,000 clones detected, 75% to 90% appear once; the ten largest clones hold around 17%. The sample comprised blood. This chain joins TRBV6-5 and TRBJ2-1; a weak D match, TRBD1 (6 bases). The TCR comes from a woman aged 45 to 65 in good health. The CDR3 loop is CASSLGAPYNEQFF. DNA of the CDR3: TGTGCCAGCAGTTTGGGGGCTCCCTACAATGAGCAGTTCTTC.